This entry features one TCR beta chain sequence. The table came from immunoSEQ multiplex PCR; TCRdb's copy has only in-frame clones and leaves some out. The sample lists around 43,000 clones, roughly 89% occurring once. This specimen belongs to a study of T cell changes during pregnancy in multiple sclerosis. The ends were cut back, 3 bases at V and 0 bases at J, with 13 bases in the middle. CDR1 and CDR2 from the germline V gene are SGDLS and YYNGEE. This CDR3 region has 16 residues. The rearrangement joins TRBV9 to TRBJ2-1; D is unclear. The sample here was CD4+ T cells from peripheral blood mononuclear cells, taken in the first trimester of pregnancy. The TCR sequence derives from a female donor with multiple sclerosis, enrolled in a pregnancy study. The CDR3 DNA reads TGTGCCAGCAGCGAGACTTCTACAATCTCCTACAATGAGCAGTTCTTC. Translating it yields CASSETSTISYNEQFF.